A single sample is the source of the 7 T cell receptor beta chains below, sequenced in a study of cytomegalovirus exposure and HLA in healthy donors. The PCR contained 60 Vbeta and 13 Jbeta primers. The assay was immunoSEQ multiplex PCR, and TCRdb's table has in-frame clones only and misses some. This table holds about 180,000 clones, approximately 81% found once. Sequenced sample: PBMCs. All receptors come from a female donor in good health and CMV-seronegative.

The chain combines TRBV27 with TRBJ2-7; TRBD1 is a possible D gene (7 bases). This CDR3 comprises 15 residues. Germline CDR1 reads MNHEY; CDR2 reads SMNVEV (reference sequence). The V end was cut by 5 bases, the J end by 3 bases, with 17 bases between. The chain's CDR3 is CASSPRGVRDYEQYF. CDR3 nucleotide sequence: TGTGCCAGCAGTCCCAGGGGGGTAAGGGACTACGAGCAGTACTTC.

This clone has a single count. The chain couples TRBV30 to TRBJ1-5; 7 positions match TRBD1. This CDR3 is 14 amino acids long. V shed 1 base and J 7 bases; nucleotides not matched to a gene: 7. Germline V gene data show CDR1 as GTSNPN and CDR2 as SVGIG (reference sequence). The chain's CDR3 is CAWSETGLDQPQHF. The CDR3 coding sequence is TGTGCCTGGAGTGAGACAGGGTTGGACCAGCCCCAGCATTTT.

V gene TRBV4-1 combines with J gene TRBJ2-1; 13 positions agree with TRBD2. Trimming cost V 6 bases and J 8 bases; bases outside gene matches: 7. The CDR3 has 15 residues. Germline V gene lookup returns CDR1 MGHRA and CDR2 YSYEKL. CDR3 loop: CASRTTSGRAYEQFF. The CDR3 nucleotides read TGCGCCAGCAGAACAACTAGCGGGAGGGCTTATGAGCAGTTCTTC.

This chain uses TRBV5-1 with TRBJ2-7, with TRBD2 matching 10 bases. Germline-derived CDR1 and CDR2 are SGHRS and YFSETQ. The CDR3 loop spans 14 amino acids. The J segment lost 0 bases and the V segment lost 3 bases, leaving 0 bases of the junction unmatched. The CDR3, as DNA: TGCGCCAGCAGCTGGACTAGCGGCTCCTACGAGCAGTACTTC. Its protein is CASSWTSGSYEQYF.

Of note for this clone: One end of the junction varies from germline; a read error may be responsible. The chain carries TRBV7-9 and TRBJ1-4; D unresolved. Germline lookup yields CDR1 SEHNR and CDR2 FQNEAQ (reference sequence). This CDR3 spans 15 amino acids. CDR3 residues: CASSLAAGTNEKLFF. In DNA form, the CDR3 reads TGTGCCAGCAGCCTAGCCGCGGGAACTAATGAAAAACTGTTTTTT.

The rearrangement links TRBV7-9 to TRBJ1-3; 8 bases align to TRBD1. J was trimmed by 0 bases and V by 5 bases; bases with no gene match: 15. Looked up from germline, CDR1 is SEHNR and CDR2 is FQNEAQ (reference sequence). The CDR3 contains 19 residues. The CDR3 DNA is TGTGCCAGCAGCCTGGGACAGGAGTCTCCTTTATACTCTGGAAACACCATATATTTT. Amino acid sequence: CASSLGQESPLYSGNTIYF.

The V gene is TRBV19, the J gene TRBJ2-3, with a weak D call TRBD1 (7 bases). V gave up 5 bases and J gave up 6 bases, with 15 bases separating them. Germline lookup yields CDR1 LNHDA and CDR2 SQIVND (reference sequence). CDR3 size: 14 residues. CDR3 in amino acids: CASSAGGGLDTQYF. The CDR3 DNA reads TGTGCCAGTAGTGCCGGAGGGGGCCTGGATACGCAGTATTTT.